The sequence of this T cell receptor (beta chain) was determined in a study of read filtering for tumor transcriptome and immune sequencing. This CDR3 is 14 amino acids long. Germline assignment: CDR1 MNHNS and CDR2 SASEGT. Trimming took 4 bases from V and 4 from J, leaving 11 bases between them. From approximately 430 ng of RNA, a library with molecular barcoded alpha/delta and beta/gamma adaptors was made. TCRdb passed the reads through MiXCR, listing each CDR3 protein once. The repertoire holds 48,000 or so distinct CDR3 sequences, with around 20% as singletons. This clonotype was detected many times. Its antigen remains unidentified. At the time of active disease, bone marrow was collected from every patient. Study-wide points: About four fifths of IR-seq clonotypes had a single read, yet these held around 3.5% of reads.

The V gene is TRBV6-1, the J gene TRBJ2-1; D not certain. The TCR was taken from a donor at least 40 years old with multiple myeloma. Sequenced sample: a population of CD138-negative cells sorted from bone marrow. CDR3 in amino acids: CASSVVWSYNEQFF. The CDR3 DNA follows: TGTGCCAGCAGTGTAGTCTGGTCTTACAATGAGCAGTTCTTC.